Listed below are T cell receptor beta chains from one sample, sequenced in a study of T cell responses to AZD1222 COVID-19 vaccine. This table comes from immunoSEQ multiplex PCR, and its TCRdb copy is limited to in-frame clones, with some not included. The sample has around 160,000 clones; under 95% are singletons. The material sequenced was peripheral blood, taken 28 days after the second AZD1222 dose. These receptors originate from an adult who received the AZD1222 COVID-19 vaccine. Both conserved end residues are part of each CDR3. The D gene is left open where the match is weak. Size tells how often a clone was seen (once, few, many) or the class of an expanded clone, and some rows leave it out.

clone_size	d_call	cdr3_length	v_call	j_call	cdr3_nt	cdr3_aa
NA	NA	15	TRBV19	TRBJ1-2	TGTGCCAGTAGTATCCCCTCCCGTTCGGACTATGGCTACACCTTC	CASSIPSRSDYGYTF
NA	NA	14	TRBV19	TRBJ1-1	TGTGCCAGTAGTCTATCCGGGGTGAACACTGAAGCTTTCTTT	CASSLSGVNTEAFF
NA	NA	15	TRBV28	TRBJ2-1	TGTGCCAGCAGTCCCGCCCGGAGGGGCTACAATGAGCAGTTCTTC	CASSPARRGYNEQFF
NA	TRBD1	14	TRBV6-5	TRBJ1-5	TGTGCCAGCAGCACAGGGGTAAGCAATCAGCCCCAGCATTTT	CASSTGVSNQPQHF
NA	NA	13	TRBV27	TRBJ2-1	TGTGCCAGCAGAGTCTCCCGCGGCAATGAGCAGTTCTTC	CASRVSRGNEQFF
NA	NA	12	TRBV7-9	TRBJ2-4	TGTGCCAGCAGCTTAGGAGGGCAGGGAGGGTACTTC	CASSLGGQGGYF
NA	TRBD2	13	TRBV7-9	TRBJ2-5	TGTGCCAGCAGCTCAGCCGGGAGGGAGACCCAGTACTTC	CASSSAGRETQYF
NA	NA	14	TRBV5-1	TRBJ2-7	TGCGCCAGCAGCATAACAGGGAATCCCTACGAGCAGTACTTC	CASSITGNPYEQYF
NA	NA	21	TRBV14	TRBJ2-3	TGTGCCAGCAGCCGGATGATGCTCCGTAGCGACCCCCCGAAAGTCACAGATACGCAGTATTTT	CASSRMMLRSDPPKVTDTQYF
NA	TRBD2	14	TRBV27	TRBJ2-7	TGTGCCAGCAGTTCCAGGACTAGGGGTTACGAGCAGTACTTC	CASSSRTRGYEQYF
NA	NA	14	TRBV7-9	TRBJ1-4	TGTGCCAGCAGACTGGCCGGAAGTAACGAAAAACTGTTTTTT	CASRLAGSNEKLFF
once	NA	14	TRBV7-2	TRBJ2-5	TGTGCCAGCAGCTTAGGGGCAGGATTGGAGACCCAGTACTTC	CASSLGAGLETQYF
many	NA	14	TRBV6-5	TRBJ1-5	TGTGCCAGCAGTTCAGTGAGAAGCAATCAGCCCCAGCATTTT	CASSSVRSNQPQHF
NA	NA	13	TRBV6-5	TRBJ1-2	TGTGCCAGCAGGGCGGATGGGATGTATGGCTACACCTTC	CASRADGMYGYTF
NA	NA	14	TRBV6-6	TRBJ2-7	TGTGCCAGCAGTAAACCCGGGAACCTCTACGAGCAGTACTTC	CASSKPGNLYEQYF
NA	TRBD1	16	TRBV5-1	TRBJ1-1	TGCGCCAGCAGCTTGGTGTCAGGGGGCGCGAACACTGAAGCTTTCTTT	CASSLVSGGANTEAFF
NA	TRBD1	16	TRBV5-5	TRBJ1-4	TGTGCCAGCAGCTCGACCGGGACAGTGATTAATGAAAAACTGTTTTTT	CASSSTGTVINEKLFF
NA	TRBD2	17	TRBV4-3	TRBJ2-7	TGCGCCAGCAGCCAAGATGGGGGGGCTAGCGGGGGCTACGAGCAGTACTTC	CASSQDGGASGGYEQYF
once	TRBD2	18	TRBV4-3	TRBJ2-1	TGCGCCAGCAGCCCCGATACCTTCCTTGGCGGGAGTTACAATGAGCAGTTCTTC	CASSPDTFLGGSYNEQFF
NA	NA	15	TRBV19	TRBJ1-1	TGTGCCAGTAGTCCCCGCAGGGGAGGGAACACTGAAGCTTTCTTT	CASSPRRGGNTEAFF
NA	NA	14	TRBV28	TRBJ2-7	TGTGCCAGCAGTTTTTCTCGGGCGGGTAGAGAGCAGTACTTC	CASSFSRAGREQYF
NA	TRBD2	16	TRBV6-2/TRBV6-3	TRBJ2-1	TGTGCCAGCACCCCCAATAAGGGCGGGGGGAGCAATGAGCAGTTCTTC	CASTPNKGGGSNEQFF
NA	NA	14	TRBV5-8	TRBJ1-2	TGTGCCAGCAGCTTGGGGCCTCTTAGGGAAGGCTACACCTTC	CASSLGPLREGYTF
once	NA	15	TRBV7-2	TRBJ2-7	TGTGCCAGCAGCCACAGGCGGGACATTTCCTACGAGCAGTACTTC	CASSHRRDISYEQYF
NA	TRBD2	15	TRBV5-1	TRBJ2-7	TGCGCCAGCAGCTTGCAACTAGCGCGTGGTGGAGAGCAGTACTTC	CASSLQLARGGEQYF
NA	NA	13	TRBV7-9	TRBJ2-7	TGTGCCAGCAGCGCCGGGCCCACTTACGAGCAGTACTTC	CASSAGPTYEQYF
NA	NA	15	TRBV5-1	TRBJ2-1	TGCGCCAGCAGCTTGGGGGCGGGTTCCTACAATGAGCAGTTCTTC	CASSLGAGSYNEQFF
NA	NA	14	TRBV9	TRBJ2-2	TGTGCCAGCAGCGTAAAGGAGGGCGCCGGGGAGCTGTTTTTT	CASSVKEGAGELFF
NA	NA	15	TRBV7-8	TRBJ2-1	TGTGCCAGCAGCTCTTCCCTGGGGGTACGAGGAGAGCAGTTCTTC	CASSSSLGVRGEQFF
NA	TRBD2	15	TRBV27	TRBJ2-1	TGTGCCAGCAGCAAGGGACTATCTAAGAACAATGAGCAGTTCTTC	CASSKGLSKNNEQFF
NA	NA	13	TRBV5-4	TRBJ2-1	TGTGCCAGCAGCGCTTCAGGGCACAATGAGCAGTTCTTC	CASSASGHNEQFF
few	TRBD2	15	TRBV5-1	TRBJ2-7	TGCGCCAGCAGCTTGGAAGCGGGAGGGCCGTGGGAGCAGTACTTC	CASSLEAGGPWEQYF